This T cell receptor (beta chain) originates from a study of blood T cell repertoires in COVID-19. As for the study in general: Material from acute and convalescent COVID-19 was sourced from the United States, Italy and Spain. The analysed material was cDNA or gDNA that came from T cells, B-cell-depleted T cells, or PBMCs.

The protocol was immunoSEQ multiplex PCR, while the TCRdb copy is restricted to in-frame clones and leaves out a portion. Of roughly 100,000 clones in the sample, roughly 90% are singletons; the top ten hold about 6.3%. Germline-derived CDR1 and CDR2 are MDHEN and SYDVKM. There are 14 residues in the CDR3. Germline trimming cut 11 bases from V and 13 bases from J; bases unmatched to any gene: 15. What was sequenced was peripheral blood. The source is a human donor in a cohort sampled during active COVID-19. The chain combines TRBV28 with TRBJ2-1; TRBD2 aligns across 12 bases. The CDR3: CASRLAGGQFIQFF. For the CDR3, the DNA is TGTGCCTCGAGGCTAGCGGGGGGGCAATTTATACAGTTCTTC.